Listed below are T cell receptor beta chains from one sample, sequenced in a study of beta chain features in type 1 diabetes. This table comes from immunoSEQ multiplex PCR, and its TCRdb copy is limited to in-frame clones, with some not included. The sample shows 500,000 to 700,000 clones, roughly 15% of them seen only once. Source material: naive CD4+ T cells from blood. Source of these receptors: a man younger than 35 in good health. CDR3s include the opening cysteine and the closing phenylalanine or tryptophan. The order of the fields is clone size, J gene, D gene, V gene, CDR3 DNA, CDR3 protein. A D gene is named only where the DNA matches it firmly. Rows give clone size only sometimes, using once, few, many, or a class for an expanded clone.

clone size: -; J gene: TRBJ1-2; D gene: TRBD1; V gene: TRBV6-6; CDR3 DNA: TGTGCCAGCAGTTACTCGACAGGGGGCTATGGCTACACCTTC; CDR3 protein: CASSYSTGGYGYTF
clone size: few; J gene: TRBJ2-7; D gene: -; V gene: TRBV6-6; CDR3 DNA: TGTGCCAGCAGCAACCCCGGGAGACAGGTGACCTACGAGCAGTACTTC; CDR3 protein: CASSNPGRQVTYEQYF
clone size: -; J gene: TRBJ1-1; D gene: -; V gene: TRBV28; CDR3 DNA: TGTGCCAGCACCTCGAGGAACACTGAAGCTTTCTTT; CDR3 protein: CASTSRNTEAFF
clone size: -; J gene: TRBJ2-1; D gene: -; V gene: TRBV14; CDR3 DNA: TGTGCCAGCAGCCGTACTATGGGCACCTACAATGAGCAGTTCTTC; CDR3 protein: CASSRTMGTYNEQFF
clone size: few; J gene: TRBJ2-3; D gene: TRBD1; V gene: TRBV2; CDR3 DNA: TGTGCCAGCAGCCTCCAGGGACAGGGGAAAGATACGCAGTATTTT; CDR3 protein: CASSLQGQGKDTQYF
clone size: -; J gene: TRBJ2-2; D gene: -; V gene: TRBV9; CDR3 DNA: TGTGCCAGCAGCGTAGCGGGCGGCGGGGAGCTGTTTTTT; CDR3 protein: CASSVAGGGELFF
clone size: -; J gene: TRBJ1-1; D gene: -; V gene: TRBV29-1; CDR3 DNA: TGCAGCGTTGGGGGGGAGGATGAAGCTTTCTTT; CDR3 protein: CSVGGEDEAFF
clone size: few; J gene: TRBJ2-7; D gene: TRBD2; V gene: TRBV18; CDR3 DNA: TGTGCCAGCTCACCAGCCGGGAGTAGCGGGAGTTTCGAGCAGTACTTC; CDR3 protein: CASSPAGSSGSFEQYF
clone size: few; J gene: TRBJ2-3; D gene: -; V gene: TRBV6-5; CDR3 DNA: TGTGCCAGCAGTTACTCCCGGGGCACAGATACGCAGTATTTT; CDR3 protein: CASSYSRGTDTQYF
clone size: -; J gene: TRBJ1-2; D gene: -; V gene: TRBV18; CDR3 DNA: TGTGCCAGCTCACCAATGGCAGGGGCTAACTATGGCTACACCTTC; CDR3 protein: CASSPMAGANYGYTF
clone size: -; J gene: TRBJ2-7; D gene: TRBD1; V gene: TRBV30; CDR3 DNA: TGTGCCTGGGGACAGGGCTACGAGCAGTACTTC; CDR3 protein: CAWGQGYEQYF
clone size: few; J gene: TRBJ1-4; D gene: -; V gene: TRBV27; CDR3 DNA: TGTGCCAGCAGTCTTAGTCGACGCACAACTAATGAAAAACTGTTTTTT; CDR3 protein: CASSLSRRTTNEKLFF
clone size: few; J gene: TRBJ2-7; D gene: TRBD2; V gene: TRBV7-2; CDR3 DNA: TGTGCCAGCAGCAGACCGGGACTACCTGAGTACTTC; CDR3 protein: CASSRPGLPEYF
clone size: few; J gene: TRBJ1-2; D gene: -; V gene: TRBV5-4; CDR3 DNA: TGTGCCAGCAGCTCAAGGACGGAGACTCCCTATGGCTACACCTTC; CDR3 protein: CASSSRTETPYGYTF
clone size: few; J gene: TRBJ2-5; D gene: TRBD1; V gene: TRBV5-4; CDR3 DNA: TGTGCCAGCAGCTTGGTGACAGGGGGTGGAGAGACCCAGTACTTC; CDR3 protein: CASSLVTGGGETQYF
clone size: few; J gene: TRBJ1-5; D gene: -; V gene: TRBV14; CDR3 DNA: TGTGCCAGCAGCCAAGGCGGGTACAGCAATCAGCCCCAGCATTTT; CDR3 protein: CASSQGGYSNQPQHF
clone size: -; J gene: TRBJ1-2; D gene: -; V gene: TRBV7-9; CDR3 DNA: TGTGCCAGCAGAAAAAGAGGAGGGGATGGCTACACCTTC; CDR3 protein: CASRKRGGDGYTF
clone size: -; J gene: TRBJ2-7; D gene: TRBD1; V gene: TRBV29-1; CDR3 DNA: TGCAGCGTAGGGACAGGCAAGGGCGAGCAGTACTTC; CDR3 protein: CSVGTGKGEQYF
clone size: few; J gene: TRBJ2-7; D gene: TRBD1; V gene: TRBV7-3; CDR3 DNA: TGTGCCAGCAGCTCCGGGACAGGGGGCTCCTACGAGCAGTACTTC; CDR3 protein: CASSSGTGGSYEQYF
clone size: -; J gene: TRBJ2-3; D gene: TRBD2; V gene: TRBV28; CDR3 DNA: TGTGCCAGCAGGGCCAGCGGGGGCACAGATACGCAGTATTTT; CDR3 protein: CASRASGGTDTQYF
clone size: few; J gene: TRBJ2-3; D gene: -; V gene: TRBV5-4; CDR3 DNA: TGTGCCAGCAGAAGGGTGGACGGGGCAGATACGCAGTATTTT; CDR3 protein: CASRRVDGADTQYF
clone size: -; J gene: TRBJ1-6; D gene: TRBD1; V gene: TRBV30; CDR3 DNA: TGTGCCTGGAGGAAGAAGACAGGGTTTAATTCACCCCTCCACTTT; CDR3 protein: CAWRKKTGFNSPLHF
clone size: few; J gene: TRBJ1-1; D gene: TRBD1; V gene: TRBV7-9; CDR3 DNA: TGTGCCAGCAGCTCCGACTTTGGGACAGGGTCAGCCGAAGCTTTCTTT; CDR3 protein: CASSSDFGTGSAEAFF
clone size: few; J gene: TRBJ1-1; D gene: -; V gene: TRBV28; CDR3 DNA: TGTGCCAGCCCGACCGGGACTGGTAACACTGAAGCTTTCTTT; CDR3 protein: CASPTGTGNTEAFF
clone size: -; J gene: TRBJ2-3; D gene: -; V gene: TRBV7-2; CDR3 DNA: TGTGCCAGCAGCTTAAGGAAGGGATCAGATACGCAGTATTTT; CDR3 protein: CASSLRKGSDTQYF
clone size: -; J gene: TRBJ1-2; D gene: TRBD1; V gene: TRBV28; CDR3 DNA: TGTGCCAGCAGTTTGACCCAGACAGGGGGCCGGGGTGGCTACACCTTC; CDR3 protein: CASSLTQTGGRGGYTF
clone size: -; J gene: TRBJ2-7; D gene: TRBD1; V gene: TRBV6-5; CDR3 DNA: TGTGCCAGCAGTAGGGGACAGGGGGACGAGCAGTACTTC; CDR3 protein: CASSRGQGDEQYF
clone size: few; J gene: TRBJ1-5; D gene: TRBD1; V gene: TRBV7-9; CDR3 DNA: TGTGCCAGCAGCTCGGGACAGGGGGTAGATCAGCCCCAGCATTTT; CDR3 protein: CASSSGQGVDQPQHF